A selection of T cell receptor beta chains follows, all from one sample in a study of blood T cell repertoires in COVID-19. Measured with immunoSEQ multiplex PCR; TCRdb has only the in-frame clones, and not every one. This sample has almost 250,000 clones, with around 86% found just once. Sequencing used PBMCs or T cells enriched from blood (not recorded which). The receptor source for this set is a woman aged 50 to 60 who had recovered from COVID-19. Each CDR3 is given with its conserved first and last residue. The D gene is left open where the match is weak. Only part of the rows carry a size: once, few, many, or a class if the clone is expanded.

V gene	D gene	clone size	J gene	CDR3 DNA	CDR3 protein
TRBV5-1	.	.	TRBJ2-1	TGCGCCAGCAGCTTGGCTCCCACAGGGGGGGGTTACAATGAGCAGTTCTTC	CASSLAPTGGGYNEQFF
TRBV18	TRBD1	.	TRBJ1-1	TGTGCCAGCTCCTTGGGACAGGGGGACACTGAAGCTTTCTTT	CASSLGQGDTEAFF
TRBV28	.	.	TRBJ1-1	TGTGCCAGCAGTTCGACGGGGGACACTGAAGCTTTCTTT	CASSSTGDTEAFF
TRBV6-1	.	.	TRBJ2-7	TGTGCCAGCAGTGAAGGGACATCTAACACTTACTACGAGCAGTACTTC	CASSEGTSNTYYEQYF
TRBV3-1/TRBV3-2	.	once	TRBJ2-1	TGTGCCAGCAGCCAAAGTTGCGAGGGGGAGCTTCGAAATGAGCAGTTCTTC	CASSQSCEGELRNEQFF
TRBV15	TRBD1	.	TRBJ1-5	TGTGCCACCAGCAGAGGAAGGACAGGGGGAAGTCCCCAGCATTTT	CATSRGRTGGSPQHF
TRBV6-6	TRBD2	.	TRBJ2-7	TGTGCCAGCAGTTCAGGACTAGAAGCCTACGAGCAGTACTTC	CASSSGLEAYEQYF
TRBV5-6	.	.	TRBJ1-2	TGTGCCAGCAGCGGATTAGGGGTTAACTATGGCTACACCTTC	CASSGLGVNYGYTF
TRBV11-2	.	.	TRBJ1-2	TGTGCCAGCAGCTTGACGGCAGGGGTTTTCTATGGCTACACCTTC	CASSLTAGVFYGYTF
TRBV9	.	.	TRBJ1-2	TGTGCCAGCAGCCCCCAACAGGGATATGGCTACACCTTC	CASSPQQGYGYTF
TRBV19	TRBD1	.	TRBJ2-1	TGTGCCAGTAGTCTTTCGGCCGGGACAGGGGGCTATGAGCAGTTCTTC	CASSLSAGTGGYEQFF